This TCR beta chain was identified during a study of T cells after posttransplantation cyclophosphamide. Points from the study as a whole: Recipient CMV seropositivity and CMV reactivation strongly tracked TRB clonality. Tissue-infiltrating T cells from skin or gut overlapped little with blood T cells. Later post-transplant blood repertoires were often dominated by donor CD8+ memory clones.

Trimming took 4 bases from V and 2 from J; bases not matched to a gene: 2. This CDR3 comprises 14 residues. Germline V gives CDR1 GTSNPN, CDR2 SVGIG (reference sequence). Profiled with immunoSEQ multiplex PCR; TCRdb holds only in-frame clones, not every one. The data hold fewer than 25,000 clones, with 86% observed a single time. A note on this clone: Antigen specificity is unknown.

The chain carries TRBV30 and TRBJ2-3; 11 bases agree with TRBD2. Sequencing was performed on PBMCs. The receptor comes from a woman in her sixties with a blood cancer, CMV-positive, and with a related stem cell donor. Here the CDR3 DNA reads TGTGCCTGGACTAGCGGGAGGCACACAGATACGCAGTATTTT. It is translated as CAWTSGRHTDTQYF.